This TCR beta chain was captured in a study of T cells after yellow fever vaccination. Regarding the study as a whole: Reappearing after the booster were most of the clones from primary vaccination (around 96% CD4, 88% CD8).

Details on this clonotype: The antigen is undetermined.

In making TCR cDNA, 5'RACE template switching added a universal primer site and UMIs to it. In TCRdb, the 5' RACE reads were re-called with MiXCR into one record per CDR3 protein. The sample lists 65,000 to 90,000 distinct CDR3 sequences; 7.5% to 8% were seen once. CDR1 and CDR2 (germline): LGHNA, YSLEER. The CDR3 spans 15 residues. The V gene end was trimmed by 0 bases and the J gene end by 6 bases; junction bases not matched to a gene: 6. The receptor's source is a man aged 30 to 39 who received the YFV17D yellow fever vaccine. The input for sequencing was CD8+ T cells sorted from PBMCs, taken on the day of the yellow fever booster vaccination. The chain employs TRBV4-3 and TRBJ1-2; 8 bases are a match to TRBD1. The CDR3 DNA sequence: TGCGCCAGCAGCCAAGAGTCAGGGGGCAGGAATGGCTACACCTTC. Amino acids: CASSQESGGRNGYTF.